This section outlines one TCR beta chain sequence together with its context. Its antigen is still unknown. This specimen belongs to a study of post-analysis software for immune sequencing data. About the study: Disease trajectories encompassed relapsing-remitting, secondary progressive and progressive-relapsing multiple sclerosis. Study observations and caveats: Higher frequency in patients than in controls was seen for a handful of TRBV segments, with TRBV5-6, TRBV5-1 and TRBV20-1 among them.

The CDR3 length is 16 residues. Germline loops: CDR1 SGHTA, CDR2 FQGNSA. V shed 3 bases and J shed 2 bases, with 13 bases lying between them. Researchers reported that TCR beta cDNA libraries carried unique molecular identifiers. TCRdb called the PCR reads again in MiXCR, with one record for every CDR3 protein. The sample has hundreds of thousands of distinct CDR3 sequences, approximately 30% seen once. The rearrangement uses TRBV7-2 and TRBJ2-2; the D gene is possibly TRBD2 (5 bases). The origin of this receptor is a girl under 18 with multiple sclerosis. The sample consisted of blood. CDR3 coding DNA: TGTGCCAGCAGCTTCTTGCTAGCCCTTAACACCGGGGAGCTGTTTTTT. Its translation is CASSFLLALNTGELFF.